This T cell receptor (beta chain) emerged from a study of shared clonotypes between healthy human individuals. Study-wide results and caveats: The study found lower generation probabilities in non-shared clonotypes than in those shared by all four donors. Clonotype sharing among donors was expected to depend on sequencing depth.

A word on this clone: Its matching antigen is unknown.

V lost 9 bases and J lost 0, with 16 bases in between. Germline-derived CDR1 and CDR2 are MNHEY and SVGAGI. CDR3 length: 15 amino acids. Donors comprised healthy HIV-negative adults lacking recent acute infections or vaccinations. Every contributor of samples was a Caucasian grown-up residing in Nashville, Tennessee. Generated by immunoSEQ multiplex PCR, the TCRdb table keeps only in-frame clones and is missing some. Altogether about 1 million clones are present, roughly 75% being singletons, with the ten largest covering over 1.3%. Sequenced sample: memory CD4+ T cells sorted from blood. Indicated subset: CD45RA-negative fraction. The chain couples TRBV6-5 to TRBJ2-3; no clear D. This sequence originates from a man aged 18 to 29 in good health. Here the CDR3 reads CASKDWRSSTDTQYF. CDR3 DNA sequence: TGTGCCAGTAAAGACTGGCGATCTAGCACAGATACGCAGTATTTT.